The entry below describes one T cell receptor beta chain. Its matching antigen is unknown. Measured with immunoSEQ multiplex PCR; TCRdb has only the in-frame clones, and not every one. The sample lists fewer than 350,000 clones, about nine tenths seen once, with 16% in the top ten. Healthy and HIV-negative, the adult donors had no recent acute infections or vaccinations. The record originates from a study of shared clonotypes between healthy human individuals. Findings and caveats of the study: The researchers took only blood, and tissue repertoires probably look different. Across a few donors, naive CD4 shared 5% to 5.5%, naive CD8 about 3.2%, memory CD4 2.3%, memory CD8 about 0.38%.

The TCR comes from a man younger than 35 in good health. The source material was memory CD8+ T cells sorted from blood. Sample subset: CD45RO+ cells pooled with CCR7-negative TemRA cells.

Here the CDR3 reads CASSVAPGGPSEQYF. The CDR3 nucleotides read TGTGCCAGCAGCGTAGCCCCAGGGGGGCCCTCCGAGCAGTACTTC. V is TRBV9 and J is TRBJ2-7, with TRBD1 as a possible D gene (7 bases). The length of the CDR3 is 15 residues. V was cut by 0 bases and J by 6 bases, with 16 bases left in between. The V gene's germline CDR1 is SGDLS and CDR2 YYNGEE.